The 9 T cell receptor beta chains given below trace back to one sample, sequenced in a study of cytomegalovirus exposure and HLA in healthy donors. PCR employed 60 Vbeta and 13 Jbeta primers. The table came from immunoSEQ multiplex PCR; TCRdb's copy has only in-frame clones and leaves some out. The data show around 100,000 clones, roughly 70% seen once. The sequenced sample was PBMCs. These receptors were collected from a man in his fifties in good health and CMV-seronegative.

This rearrangement joins TRBV19 to TRBJ1-5, with TRBD1 matching over 9 bases. This CDR3 is built from 17 residues. Losses at the gene ends were 1 base for V and 7 bases for J; bases not matched to a gene: 11. Per germline, CDR1 LNHDA and CDR2 SQIVND (reference sequence). CDR3: CASSIVGGTGSFQPQHF. In nucleotides, the CDR3 is TGTGCCAGTAGTATAGTTGGCGGGACAGGGTCTTTCCAGCCCCAGCATTTT.

This chain uses TRBV11-3 with TRBJ2-3; no reliable D call. This CDR3 region has 15 residues. The V gene lost 1 base and the J gene lost 0 bases, with 8 bases spanning the gap. Germline lookup yields CDR1 SGHNT and CDR2 YENEEA. The CDR3 bases are TGTGCCAGCAGCTTAGGATTGGGCAGCACAGATACGCAGTATTTT. Protein product: CASSLGLGSTDTQYF.

The CDR3 here is CASSISRQASNQPQHF. CDR3 nucleotides: TGTGCCAGTAGTATAAGCAGACAGGCAAGCAATCAGCCCCAGCATTTT. The chain joins TRBV19 to TRBJ1-5; tentative D call: TRBD1 (6 bases). The V end was cut by 2 bases, the J end by 1 base, with 12 bases between. The germline CDR1 and CDR2 sequences are LNHDA and SQIVND (reference sequence). The length of the CDR3 is 16 residues.

There are a few counts of this clone. V is TRBV19 and J is TRBJ2-3, with TRBD1 matching 9 bases. With 6 bases clipped from V and 3 bases from J, the junction kept 10 bases outside the gene matches. The length of the CDR3 is 16 residues. Germline V gene data show CDR1 as LNHDA and CDR2 as SQIVND (reference sequence). As DNA, the CDR3 is TGTGCCAGTAGCGATTACGGGACAGGGAGAACAGATACGCAGTATTTT. Its protein is CASSDYGTGRTDTQYF. The complete variable domain, with remaining parts taken from reference TRBV19 and TRBJ2-3, reads DGGITQSPKYLFRKEGQNVTLSCEQNLNHDAMYWYRQDPGQGLRLIYYSQIVNDFQKGDIAEGYSVSREKKESFPLTVTSAQKNPTAFYLCASSDYGTGRTDTQYFGPGTRLTVL.

V gene TRBV4-2 combines with J gene TRBJ2-1, with 7 bases identical to TRBD2. CDR1 and CDR2 from the germline V gene are LGHNA and YNFKEQ. CDR3 length: 16 residues. V lost 0 bases to trimming and J lost 4 bases; unmatched junction nucleotides: 6. CDR3 protein: CASSQEASGNYNEQFF. Written as DNA, the CDR3 is TGTGCCAGCAGCCAAGAGGCTAGCGGAAATTACAATGAGCAGTTCTTC.

The CDR3 coding sequence is TGTGCCAGTAGTATAGGCGCCTCTGGAAACACCATATATTTT. This codes for CASSIGASGNTIYF. This chain links TRBV19 with TRBJ1-3; D unclear. The CDR3 is 14 amino acids. V dropped 1 base and J dropped 0 bases, with 4 bases sitting between them. Germline assignment: CDR1 LNHDA and CDR2 SQIVND (reference sequence).

This chain uses TRBV6-1 with TRBJ2-5; maybe TRBD2 (6 bases). This CDR3 spans 15 amino acids. Germline lookup yields CDR1 MNHNS and CDR2 SASEGT. Trimming left V 3 bases short and J 7 bases short, with 18 bases between. CDR3: CASSEGRRDSGTQYF. In nucleotides, the CDR3 is TGTGCCAGCAGTGAGGGAAGGCGGGACTCGGGGACCCAGTACTTC.

V gene TRBV1 combines with J gene TRBJ2-3; TRBD2 is taken as the D call from the table, unchecked against the DNA. TRBV1 is a listed pseudogene. The CDR3 is made up of 17 amino acids. The CDR3 DNA sequence: TGCACCAGCAGCCAAAGCGAGCGGGGGGGCCAGGGAGATACGCAGTATTTT. Translated, it gives CTSSQSERGGQGDTQYF.

The rearrangement uses TRBV5-6 and TRBJ2-2; TRBD1 aligns across 8 bases. The CDR3 is 14 residues long. After removal of 4 bases from V and 4 bases from J, the junction contained 3 bases not matched to a gene. CDR1 is SGHDT, CDR2 YYEEEE, per germline. CDR3 nucleotide sequence: TGTGCCAGCAGCCCGACAGGGGCCACCGGGGAGCTGTTTTTT. Translated, it gives CASSPTGATGELFF.